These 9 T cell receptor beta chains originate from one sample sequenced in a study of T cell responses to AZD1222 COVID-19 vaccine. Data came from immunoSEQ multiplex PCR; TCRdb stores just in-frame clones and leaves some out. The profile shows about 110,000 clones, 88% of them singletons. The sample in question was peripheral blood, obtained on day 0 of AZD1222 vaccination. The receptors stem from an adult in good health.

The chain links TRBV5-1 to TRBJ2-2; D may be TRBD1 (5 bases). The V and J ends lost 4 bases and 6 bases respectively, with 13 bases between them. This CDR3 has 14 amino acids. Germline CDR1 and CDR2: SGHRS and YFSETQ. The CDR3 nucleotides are TGCGCCAGCAGCCCGGACACCACGGCCGGGGAGCTGTTTTTT. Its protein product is CASSPDTTAGELFF.

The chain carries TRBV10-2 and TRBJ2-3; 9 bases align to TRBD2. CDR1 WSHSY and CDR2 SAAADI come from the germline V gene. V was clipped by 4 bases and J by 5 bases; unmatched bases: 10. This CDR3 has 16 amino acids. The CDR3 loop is CASSGRGAGGVDTQYF. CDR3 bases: TGCGCCAGCAGTGGTCGGGGAGCGGGAGGTGTAGATACGCAGTATTTT.

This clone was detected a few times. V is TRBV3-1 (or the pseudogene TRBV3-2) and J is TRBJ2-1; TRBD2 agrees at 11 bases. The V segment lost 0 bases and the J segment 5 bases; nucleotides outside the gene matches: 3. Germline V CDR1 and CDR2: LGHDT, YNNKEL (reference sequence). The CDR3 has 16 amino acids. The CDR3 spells CASSQEVLAGDNEQFF. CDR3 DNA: TGTGCCAGCAGCCAAGAGGTACTAGCGGGGGACAATGAGCAGTTCTTC.

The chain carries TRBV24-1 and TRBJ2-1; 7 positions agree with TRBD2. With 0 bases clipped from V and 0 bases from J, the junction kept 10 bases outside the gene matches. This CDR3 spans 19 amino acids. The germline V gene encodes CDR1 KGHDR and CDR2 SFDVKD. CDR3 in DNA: TGTGCCACCAGTGATTTGGCTAGCGGCGGGCTGAGCTCCTACAATGAGCAGTTCTTC. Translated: CATSDLASGGLSSYNEQFF.

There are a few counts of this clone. CDR3 loop: CASSAATGTAFNEKLFF. In DNA form, the CDR3 reads TGTGCCAGCAGCGCCGCGACAGGGACGGCCTTTAATGAAAAACTGTTTTTT. V and J are TRBV11-2 and TRBJ1-4; 7 positions match TRBD1. This CDR3 region has 17 residues. The germline gives CDR1 SGHAT, CDR2 FQNNGV. V lost 5 bases to trimming and J lost 4 bases; unmatched junction nucleotides: 13. Full variable domain (rest looked up from reference TRBV11-2 and TRBJ1-4): EAGVAQSPRYKIIEKRQSVAFWCNPISGHATLYWYQQILGQGPKLLIQFQNNGVVDDSQLPKDRFSAERLKGVDSTLKIQPAKLEDSAVYLCASSAATGTAFNEKLFFGSGTQLSVL.

The DNA for the CDR3 is TGTGCCAGCAGCCACGGTGGACTAGGTCGGTTCTTC. As protein: CASSHGGLGRFF. This chain links TRBV3-1 (or the pseudogene TRBV3-2) with TRBJ2-1; 7 bases are shared with TRBD2. V was clipped by 3 bases and J by 15 bases; unmatched bases: 8. The CDR3 consists of 12 residues. CDR1 LGHDT and CDR2 YNNKEL come from the germline V gene (reference sequence).

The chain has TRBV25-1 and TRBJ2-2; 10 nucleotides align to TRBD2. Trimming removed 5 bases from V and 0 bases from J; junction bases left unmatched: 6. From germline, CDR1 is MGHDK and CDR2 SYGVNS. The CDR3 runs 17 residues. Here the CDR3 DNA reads TGTGCCAGCAGTTTCCGGACTAGCGGAACGAACACCGGGGAGCTGTTTTTT. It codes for CASSFRTSGTNTGELFF.

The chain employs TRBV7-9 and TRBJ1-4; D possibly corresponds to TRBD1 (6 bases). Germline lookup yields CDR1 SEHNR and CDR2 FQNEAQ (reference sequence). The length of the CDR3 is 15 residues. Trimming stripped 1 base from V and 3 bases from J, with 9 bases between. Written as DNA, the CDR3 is TGTGCCAGCAGCTTAGGGACAGCGGCTAATGAAAAACTGTTTTTT. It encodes CASSLGTAANEKLFF.

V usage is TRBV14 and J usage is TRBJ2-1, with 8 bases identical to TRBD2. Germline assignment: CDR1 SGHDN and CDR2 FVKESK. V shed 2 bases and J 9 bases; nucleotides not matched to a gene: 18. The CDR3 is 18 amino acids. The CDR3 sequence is CASSQPHGSGIPTSEQFF. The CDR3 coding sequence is TGTGCCAGCAGCCAACCCCATGGTAGCGGGATTCCCACGAGTGAGCAGTTCTTC.